This T cell receptor (beta chain) stems from a study of glioma-infiltrating T cells. Whole-study findings and limits: Only very few CDR3 sequences appeared in both tissue and blood. Gliomas, especially low-grade, showed above-expected tissue-blood divergence; non-neoplastic patients showed below.

This clonotype has ten or more counts. Its specificity is not known. The CDR3 contains 16 residues. CDR1 is DFQATT and CDR2 is SNEGSKA in the germline V gene (reference sequence). V lost 7 bases and J lost 5; bases outside the gene matches: 13. Amplification of TCR alpha and beta CDR3 regions from RNA used iRepertoire nested multiplex PCR. For one-step reverse transcription and amplification, about 85-400 ng of tissue mRNA or PBMC total RNA was used. Each CDR3 protein gets one entry after TCRdb re-called the multiplex PCR reads with MiXCR. This table holds 85,000 to 110,000 distinct CDR3 sequences, around 28% found once.

This TCR derives from a human donor with low-grade glioma or glioblastoma, undergoing nonglioma brain surgery, or in good health (not recorded which). The sample was glioma tissue, nonneoplastic brain tissue, or PBMCs (not recorded which). V is TRBV20-1 and J is TRBJ2-4, with 11 bases that match TRBD1. The CDR3 coding sequence is TGCAGTGTAGCGGACAGGGGGCGCAGAAGGCAAAACATTCAGTACTTC. It translates to CSVADRGRRRQNIQYF.